This TCR beta chain was found in a study of CD8+ T cells in alopecia areata. Study context: Tofacitinib ran 6 to 18 months, followed by 6 months off drug. Treated patients were scored for severity by percent of scalp affected.

Regarding treatment: oral pan-JAK inhibitor, 5-10 mg twice daily. It was from alopecia areata patients that lesional scalp punch biopsies and peripheral blood were collected. The CDR3 runs 13 residues. Germline assignment: CDR1 KGHSH and CDR2 LQKENI. Trimming stripped 6 bases from V and 3 bases from J, with 11 bases between. As the sequencing template, cDNA was produced by extracting RNA and reverse transcribing it. The data were produced by immunoSEQ multiplex PCR, yet TCRdb's version contains in-frame clones alone and is incomplete. The sample has under 350,000 clones, 58% seen once; the top ten hold roughly 1.8%.

This clonotype originated in a human donor with alopecia areata. The chain joins TRBV18 to TRBJ1-2, with D unclear. Sequenced material: CD4+ T cells sorted from blood, taken at week 24, from a patient treated with tofacitinib. The CDR3 is CASSTEAYYGYTF. As DNA, the CDR3 is TGTGCCAGCTCGACGGAGGCCTACTATGGCTACACCTTC.